This T cell receptor (beta chain) is drawn from a study of OX40 agonist ivuxolimab in advanced cancers. Study-level background: A diagnosis of hepatocellular carcinoma, melanoma, renal cell or head and neck cancer was present in dose-escalation patients.

The CDR3 runs to 15 residues. Trimming left V 3 bases short and J 1 base short, with 13 bases between. The germline gives CDR1 SGHVT, CDR2 SQSDAQ. Libraries were prepared by immunoSEQ multiplex PCR; TCRdb keeps only in-frame clonotypes and omits some of them. This table has tens of thousands of clones, about 85% appearing once. Findings and limits, study-wide: Low normalized clonal expansion also occurred in some nonresponding patients.

Turning to this clone: The antigen is unknown.

The chain couples TRBV7-4 to TRBJ2-7; D is perhaps TRBD1 or TRBD2 (5 bases each). This clonotype was sampled from an adult with an advanced solid tumor such as melanoma, head and neck, liver or kidney cancer. The sequenced sample was CD4+ or CD8+ T cells sorted from blood, obtained in a trial of the OX40 agonist ivuxolimab. The CDR3 DNA reads as TGTGCCAGCAGCTTGAGGGGATCCCCATCCTACGAGCAGTACTTC. Its protein is CASSLRGSPSYEQYF.